These 19 T cell receptor beta chains were sequenced from one sample in a study of OX40 agonist ivuxolimab in advanced cancers. Only in-frame clones appear in the TCRdb table, and some are missing; sequencing was by immunoSEQ multiplex PCR. The sample records just under 75,000 clones, 90% being singletons. This specimen was CD4+ or CD8+ T cells sorted from blood, taken in a trial of the OX40 agonist ivuxolimab. The receptors were sampled from an adult with an advanced solid tumor such as melanoma, head and neck, liver or kidney cancer.

The chain combines TRBV19 with TRBJ1-3; D remains ambiguous. V was pared by 5 bases and J by 4 bases, with 12 bases between. Germline CDR1 is LNHDA and CDR2 is SQIVND (reference sequence). CDR3 length equals 14 residues. This CDR3 reads CASSEALAGNTIYF. CDR3 in DNA: TGTGCCAGTAGTGAAGCTCTGGCCGGAAACACCATATATTTT.

The chain is built from TRBV19 and TRBJ2-5, with 10 bases that match TRBD2. The junction had 7 bases not matched to a gene; V was cut back by 4 bases and J by 5 bases. CDR3 length equals 15 residues. Germline lookup yields CDR1 LNHDA and CDR2 SQIVND (reference sequence). CDR3: CASSKPSGSSETQYF. The CDR3 nucleotides are TGTGCCAGTAGTAAGCCTAGCGGGAGCTCTGAGACCCAGTACTTC. Together with reference TRBV19 and TRBJ2-5, the CDR3 gives the full variable domain: DGGITQSPKYLFRKEGQNVTLSCEQNLNHDAMYWYRQDPGQGLRLIYYSQIVNDFQKGDIAEGYSVSREKKESFPLTVTSAQKNPTAFYLCASSKPSGSSETQYFGPGTRLLVL.

The chain joins TRBV6-1 to TRBJ2-7; D gene uncertain. The V gene's germline CDR1 is MNHNS and CDR2 SASEGT. The V and J ends lost 9 bases and 1 base respectively, with 13 bases between them. The length of the CDR3 is 13 residues. The CDR3 DNA follows: TGTGCCAGTAAATGGAGTGGGTCCTACGAGCAGTACTTC. It specifies CASKWSGSYEQYF.

The chain carries TRBV13 and TRBJ1-1, with 9 bases that match TRBD1. The CDR3 spans 15 residues. The germline V gene encodes CDR1 PRHDT and CDR2 FYEKMQ (reference sequence). V was pared by 4 bases and J by 4 bases, with 7 bases of the junction left unmatched. The DNA for the CDR3 is TGTGCCAGCAGCTCCCGGGACAGGGTGGGCACTGAAGCTTTCTTT. Its protein is CASSSRDRVGTEAFF.

The chain recombines TRBV5-1 with TRBJ2-2; D not certain. The germline V and J ends were trimmed by 0 bases and 6 bases, with 9 bases remaining between them. CDR3 length: 14 residues. In germline, CDR1 is SGHRS, CDR2 YFSETQ. CDR3 bases: TGCGCCAGCAGCTTGGAGGCCCAGGCCGGGGAGCTGTTTTTT. Residues: CASSLEAQAGELFF.

V gene TRBV29-1 combines with J gene TRBJ2-1; either TRBD1 or TRBD2 may supply D (6 bases each). V lost 4 bases and J 6 bases, leaving 13 bases between the germline ends. There are 13 residues in the CDR3. Looked up from germline, CDR1 is SQVTM and CDR2 is ANQGSEA. CDR3 sequence (DNA): TGCAGCGTTGGGGGGGCTGGATTCAATGAGCAGTTCTTC. Translating it yields CSVGGAGFNEQFF.

The V and J genes are TRBV19 and TRBJ2-4; D remains ambiguous. The CDR3 is 13 amino acids. Per the germline V gene, CDR1 is LNHDA and CDR2 is SQIVND (reference sequence). V gave up 1 base and J gave up 6 bases, with 7 bases separating them. CDR3 protein: CASSIGWRNIQYF. The CDR3 coding sequence is TGTGCCAGTAGTATAGGTTGGAGAAACATTCAGTACTTC.

The chain carries TRBV4-3 and TRBJ1-6; D unclear. Germline V gene sequence: CDR1 LGHNA, CDR2 YSLEER. This CDR3 has 15 amino acids. Trimming took off 1 base at V and 11 bases at J, with 15 bases between the two ends. CDR3: CASSQVGQEFAPLHF. CDR3 nucleotides: TGCGCCAGCAGCCAAGTTGGCCAGGAGTTCGCACCCCTCCACTTT.

The chain employs TRBV28 and TRBJ2-5, with TRBD1 as a possible D gene (6 bases). This CDR3 has 14 amino acids. The V end lost 2 bases, the J end lost 1 base, and 8 bases lay between the germline ends. Germline CDR1 and CDR2: MDHEN and SYDVKM. The CDR3 loop reads CASSLGTFQETQYF. The CDR3 region has the DNA TGTGCCAGCAGTTTAGGGACATTCCAAGAGACCCAGTACTTC.

The CDR3 loop reads CASSRDWKGPYNEQFF. The CDR3 bases are TGTGCCAGCAGTAGGGACTGGAAAGGGCCTTACAATGAGCAGTTCTTC. J is TRBJ2-1 and V is TRBV27; weak D call: TRBD2 (6 bases). The V and J ends lost 5 bases and 4 bases respectively, with 18 bases between them. Germline V lookup: CDR1 MNHEY, CDR2 SMNVEV (reference sequence). The length of the CDR3 is 16 residues.

The chain combines TRBV11-2 with TRBJ2-3; 8 bases are a match to TRBD1. V was clipped by 4 bases and J by 5 bases; unmatched bases: 2. The germline gives CDR1 SGHAT, CDR2 FQNNGV. CDR3 length: 13 amino acids. Here the CDR3 DNA reads TGTGCCAGCAGCTCCGACAGGGGAGATACGCAGTATTTT. It is translated as CASSSDRGDTQYF.

The chain combines TRBV7-9 with TRBJ1-2; TRBD1 is a possible D gene (5 bases). V shed 1 base and J shed 3 bases, with 15 bases lying between them. The CDR3 is 16 amino acids. Germline CDR1 and CDR2: SEHNR and FQNEAQ (reference sequence). CDR3 coding DNA: TGTGCCAGCAGCTTAGTCCTGACCGGGACCCACTATGGCTACACCTTC. Its translation: CASSLVLTGTHYGYTF.

The rearrangement uses TRBV15 and TRBJ1-2; D might be TRBD1 (6 bases). This CDR3 is 13 amino acids long. Per the germline V gene, CDR1 is LNHNV and CDR2 is YYDKDF (reference sequence). V was clipped by 5 bases and J by 8 bases, with 15 bases between them. CDR3 in amino acids: CATSLGTRMGYTF. The CDR3 DNA reads as TGTGCCACCAGCCTCGGGACACGAATGGGCTACACCTTC.

The CDR3 DNA reads TGTGCCTGGAGTACAGGAAGCTATGGCTACACCTTC. This codes for CAWSTGSYGYTF. V gene TRBV30 combines with J gene TRBJ1-2; D perhaps matches TRBD1 (5 bases). Germline loops: CDR1 GTSNPN, CDR2 SVGIG (reference sequence). The CDR3 extends over 12 amino acids. V was shortened by 2 bases and J by 4 bases, with 8 bases between the two germline ends.

The genes are TRBV21-1 and TRBJ2-1; the D segment call TRBD2 is taken from the table without a DNA check. TRBV21-1 is designated a pseudogene. The CDR3 has 17 amino acids. Here the CDR3 reads CASSKGGCGRAYNEQFF. In DNA, the CDR3 is TGTGCCAGCAGCAAAGGGGGTTGCGGGAGGGCCTACAATGAGCAGTTCTTC.

The V call is TRBV7-9, the J call TRBJ2-2; D possibly corresponds to TRBD2 (6 bases). V was trimmed by 5 bases and J by 5 bases, leaving 18 bases between them. Germline CDR1 is SEHNR and CDR2 is FQNEAQ (reference sequence). This CDR3 has 16 amino acids. CDR3 loop: CASSPPRGGMTGELFF. CDR3 DNA sequence: TGTGCCAGCAGCCCTCCAAGGGGCGGGATGACCGGGGAGCTGTTTTTT.

This clone was seen a handful of times. V usage is TRBV9 and J usage is TRBJ1-1, with no clear D. Trimming cost V 4 bases and J 1 base, with 11 bases left between them. The length of the CDR3 is 14 residues. Germline V gene data show CDR1 as SGDLS and CDR2 as YYNGEE. CDR3 in amino acids: CASSIHTENTEAFF. CDR3 DNA sequence: TGTGCCAGCAGCATTCACACGGAGAACACTGAAGCTTTCTTT. Full variable domain (missing parts from reference TRBV9 and TRBJ1-1): DSGVTQTPKHLITATGQRVTLRCSPRSGDLSVYWYQQSLDQGLQFLIQYYNGEERAKGNILERFSAQQFPDLHSELNLSSLELGDSALYFCASSIHTENTEAFFGQGTRLTVV.

The chain employs TRBV7-8 and TRBJ2-1; TRBD2 matches at 10 bases. Per germline, CDR1 SGHVS and CDR2 FQNEAQ. Germline trimming cut 1 base from V and 6 bases from J; bases unmatched to any gene: 3. This CDR3 region has 15 residues. The CDR3 DNA reads as TGTGCCAGCAGCTTAGTTACTAGCGGGGCCAATGAGCAGTTCTTC. It codes for CASSLVTSGANEQFF. Variable domain in full (rest from reference TRBV7-8 and TRBJ2-1): GAGVSQSPRYKVAKRGQDVALRCDPISGHVSLFWYQQALGQGPEFLTYFQNEAQLDKSGLPSDRFFAERPEGSVSTLKIQRTQQEDSAVYLCASSLVTSGANEQFFGPGTRLTVL.

The rearrangement links TRBV11-3 to TRBJ2-1; TRBD1 matches at 7 bases. The ends lost 1 base at V and 6 bases at J; junction bases unmatched: 6. Looked up from germline, CDR1 is SGHNT and CDR2 is YENEEA. The CDR3 covers 15 residues. The CDR3: CASSLGGQSGNEQFF. CDR3 nucleotides: TGTGCCAGCAGCTTAGGGGGACAGTCGGGCAATGAGCAGTTCTTC.